A single TCR beta chain is shown here with its context. Trimming removed 3 bases at V and 1 base at J, with 6 bases between. This CDR3 contains 13 residues. Germline V CDR1 and CDR2: SGHNT, YENEEA. Data came from immunoSEQ multiplex PCR; TCRdb stores just in-frame clones and leaves some out. The sample consists of 400,000 to 500,000 clones, approximately 90% of them appearing once. This entry belongs to a study of control samples from healthy donors and cancer patients. This chain links TRBV11-3 with TRBJ1-1; D unresolved. The sequence was obtained from a man between 35 and 55 years old with head and neck cancer. Sample: PBMCs. The CDR3 bases are TGTGCCAGCAGCTTGACACCGAACACTGAAGCTTTCTTT. Encoded protein: CASSLTPNTEAFF.